Listed here are 2 T cell receptor beta chains from one sample, sequenced in a study of blood T cell repertoires in COVID-19. Using immunoSEQ multiplex PCR, the repertoire was profiled, and TCRdb retains in-frame clones only, with some absent. Seen here are about 200,000 clones, around 92% observed once, and the top ten hold about 4%. Material: PBMCs or T cells enriched from blood (not recorded which). These receptors came from a woman in her thirties with acute COVID-19.

The V gene is TRBV2, the J gene TRBJ1-5, with 8 bases fitting TRBD1. Trimming removed 5 bases from V and 4 bases from J; junction bases left unmatched: 4. Germline V lookup: CDR1 SNHLY, CDR2 FYNNEI. The CDR3 spans 14 residues. CDR3 DNA: TGTGCCAGCAGTTTGGGACAGGAGAATCAGCCCCAGCATTTT. Encoded protein: CASSLGQENQPQHF. Complete variable domain (other parts from reference TRBV2 and TRBJ1-5): EPEVTQTPSHQVTQMGQEVILRCVPISNHLYFYWYRQILGQKVEFLVSFYNNEISEKSEIFDDQFSVERPDGSNFTLKIRSTKLEDSAMYFCASSLGQENQPQHFGDGTRLSIL.

The chain uses TRBV23-1 and TRBJ2-7, with 7 bases that match TRBD1. TRBV23-1 is filed as an ORF, its function uncertain. Trimming cost V 6 bases and J 1 base; bases outside gene matches: 9. The CDR3 runs 15 residues. The CDR3 DNA follows: TGCGCCAGCAGGAAGAGGGACAGTTCTTCCTACGAGCAGTACTTC. Its protein product is CASRKRDSSSYEQYF.